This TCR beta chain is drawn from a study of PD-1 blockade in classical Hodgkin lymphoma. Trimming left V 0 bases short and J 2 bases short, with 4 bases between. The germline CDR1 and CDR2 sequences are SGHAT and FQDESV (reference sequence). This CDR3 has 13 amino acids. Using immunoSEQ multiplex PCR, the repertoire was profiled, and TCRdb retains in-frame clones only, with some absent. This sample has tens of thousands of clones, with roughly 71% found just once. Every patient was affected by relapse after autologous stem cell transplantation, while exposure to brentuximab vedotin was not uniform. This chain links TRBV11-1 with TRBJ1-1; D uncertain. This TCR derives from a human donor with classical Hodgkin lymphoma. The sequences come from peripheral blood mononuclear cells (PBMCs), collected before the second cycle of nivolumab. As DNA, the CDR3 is TGTGCCAGCAGCTTAGCAGAAAACACTGAAGCTTTCTTT. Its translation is CASSLAENTEAFF.